These 29 T cell receptor beta chains were sequenced from one sample in a study of blood T cell repertoires in COVID-19. Assay used: immunoSEQ multiplex PCR; TCRdb lists only in-frame clones, some missing. The sample lists more than 200,000 clones, around 82% occurring once. Material: peripheral blood. All receptors come from a woman older than 75 with active or convalescent COVID-19.

V and J are TRBV14 and TRBJ1-6; no firm D call. V was clipped by 1 base and J by 10 bases, with 11 bases between them. The V gene's germline CDR1 is SGHDN and CDR2 FVKESK. The CDR3 loop spans 14 amino acids. CDR3 residues: CASSQGLERSPLHF. The CDR3 DNA follows: TGTGCCAGCAGCCAAGGACTGGAGAGGTCACCCCTCCACTTT. Together with reference TRBV14 and TRBJ1-6, the CDR3 gives the full variable domain: EAGVTQFPSHSVIEKGQTVTLRCDPISGHDNLYWYRRVMGKEIKFLLHFVKESKQDESGMPNNRFLAERTGGTYSTLKVQPAELEDSGVYFCASSQGLERSPLHFGNGTRLTVT.

The chain links TRBV20-1 to TRBJ2-7; D is undetermined. CDR1 and CDR2 from the germline V gene are DFQATT and SNEGSKA (reference sequence). The CDR3 contains 13 residues. V lost 3 bases to trimming and J lost 2 bases, with 11 bases between them. This CDR3 is CSASAVHAYEQYF. The CDR3 region has the DNA TGCAGTGCTAGTGCAGTACACGCCTACGAGCAGTACTTC.

The rearrangement joins TRBV6-1 to TRBJ1-2; no clear D. Deletions cut 0 bases from V and 4 bases from J, with 12 bases between. CDR3 length: 15 amino acids. Germline V gene lookup returns CDR1 MNHNS and CDR2 SASEGT. The CDR3 region is CASSEARRAGYGYTF. The CDR3 coding sequence is TGTGCCAGCAGTGAAGCGCGGAGGGCGGGCTATGGCTACACCTTC.

This clone was observed once. The rearrangement uses TRBV2 and TRBJ2-2; D might be TRBD2 (5 bases). This CDR3 contains 15 residues. The V gene's germline CDR1 is SNHLY and CDR2 FYNNEI. Trimming left V 4 bases short and J 2 bases short, with 11 bases between. CDR3 nucleotide sequence: TGTGCCAGCAGTGTGGAGCGGTCTAACACCGGGGAGCTGTTTTTT. It specifies CASSVERSNTGELFF. The full variable domain, rest sourced from reference TRBV2 and TRBJ2-2, is EPEVTQTPSHQVTQMGQEVILRCVPISNHLYFYWYRQILGQKVEFLVSFYNNEISEKSEIFDDQFSVERPDGSNFTLKIRSTKLEDSAMYFCASSVERSNTGELFFGEGSRLTVL.

V usage is TRBV27 and J usage is TRBJ1-4; TRBD1 is a possible D gene (6 bases). V lost 6 bases and J 6 bases, leaving 14 bases between the germline ends. The CDR3 extends over 14 amino acids. Germline values: CDR1 MNHEY, CDR2 SMNVEV (reference sequence). Here the CDR3 DNA reads TGTGCCAGCAGGCAGAGGGGGGGTTATGAAAAACTGTTTTTT. Encoded protein: CASRQRGGYEKLFF.

J is TRBJ1-1 and V is TRBV4-1; D is ambiguous. The germline V and J ends were trimmed by 2 bases and 1 base, with 8 bases remaining between them. This CDR3 is built from 14 residues. Germline-derived CDR1 and CDR2 are MGHRA and YSYEKL. CDR3 protein: CASSQWARNTEAFF. DNA for the CDR3: TGCGCCAGCAGCCAATGGGCCCGGAACACTGAAGCTTTCTTT.

The chain uses TRBV11-2 and TRBJ1-4; D is unclear. V was clipped by 5 bases and J by 6 bases, with 13 bases between them. The CDR3 is 14 residues long. Germline CDR1 and CDR2: SGHAT and FQNNGV. The CDR3 reads CASSVGYTDEKLFF. The DNA for the CDR3 is TGTGCCAGCAGCGTAGGCTATACGGATGAAAAACTGTTTTTT.

The rearrangement joins TRBV2 to TRBJ1-4, with 8 bases fitting TRBD1. The CDR3 contains 14 residues. Germline V gene lookup returns CDR1 SNHLY and CDR2 FYNNEI. The ends lost 5 bases at V and 8 bases at J; junction bases unmatched: 7. CDR3 region: CASSYQGAREKLFF. As DNA, the CDR3 is TGTGCCAGCAGTTACCAGGGGGCAAGGGAAAAACTGTTTTTT.

The rearrangement uses TRBV4-1 and TRBJ2-5; D unresolved. Looked up from germline, CDR1 is MGHRA and CDR2 is YSYEKL. V gave up 3 bases and J gave up 5 bases, with 4 bases separating them. The CDR3 has 11 residues. CDR3 nucleotide sequence: TGCGCCAGCAGCCACCGGGAGACCCAGTACTTC. Protein sequence: CASSHRETQYF.

The rearrangement joins TRBV15 to TRBJ1-3; no firm D call. Looked up from germline, CDR1 is LNHNV and CDR2 is YYDKDF (reference sequence). This CDR3 has 15 residues. The germline V and J ends were trimmed by 0 bases and 4 bases, with 10 bases remaining between them. CDR3 bases: TGTGCCACCAGCAGAGAGGGCTATAGGGGAAACACCATATATTTT. This encodes CATSREGYRGNTIYF. Based on the CDR3 plus reference TRBV15 and TRBJ1-3, the full variable domain is DAMVIQNPRYQVTQFGKPVTLSCSQTLNHNVMYWYQQKSSQAPKLLFHYYDKDFNNEADTPDNFQSRRPNTSFCFLDIRSPGLGDTAMYLCATSREGYRGNTIYFGEGSWLTVV.

This clone has a handful of counts. The V call is TRBV9, the J call TRBJ2-3; no clear D gene. V shed 4 bases and J shed 0 bases, with 18 bases lying between them. CDR1 SGDLS and CDR2 YYNGEE come from the germline V gene. This CDR3 is 17 amino acids long. CDR3 in DNA: TGTGCCAGCAGCCCCATTACCTATTTTTCTAGCACAGATACGCAGTATTTT. The encoded protein is CASSPITYFSSTDTQYF. The full variable domain, with the rest looked up from reference TRBV9 and TRBJ2-3, is DSGVTQTPKHLITATGQRVTLRCSPRSGDLSVYWYQQSLDQGLQFLIQYYNGEERAKGNILERFSAQQFPDLHSELNLSSLELGDSALYFCASSPITYFSSTDTQYFGPGTRLTVL.

The V gene is TRBV5-6, the J gene TRBJ1-3, with TRBD1 as a possible D gene (6 bases). The germline gives CDR1 SGHDT, CDR2 YYEEEE. The CDR3 runs to 15 residues. V lost 4 bases to trimming and J lost 4 bases, with 15 bases between them. CDR3 bases: TGTGCCAGCAGCCGCAGGACAGACAACGGAAACACCATATATTTT. Its translation is CASSRRTDNGNTIYF.

This chain links TRBV18 with TRBJ2-7, with D possibly being TRBD2 (7 bases). Germline V lookup: CDR1 KGHSH, CDR2 LQKENI. The CDR3 runs 14 residues. V lost 1 base and J 3 bases, leaving 10 bases between the germline ends. This CDR3 reads CASSPQGGYYEQYF. CDR3 DNA: TGTGCCAGCTCACCACAGGGGGGGTACTACGAGCAGTACTTC.

The gene calls are TRBV4-1 and TRBJ2-1, with 11 bases that match TRBD2. Germline V gene data show CDR1 as MGHRA and CDR2 as YSYEKL. With 0 bases clipped from V and 9 bases from J, the junction kept 13 bases outside the gene matches. This CDR3 spans 18 amino acids. The CDR3 loop is CASSQDIMLAGGDSEQFF. The DNA of the CDR3 is TGCGCCAGCAGCCAAGATATTATGCTAGCGGGAGGAGATAGTGAGCAGTTCTTC.

The rearrangement joins TRBV19 to TRBJ2-4; D perhaps matches TRBD2 (5 bases). CDR1 LNHDA and CDR2 SQIVND come from the germline V gene (reference sequence). The CDR3 is 15 residues long. The ends were cut back, 4 bases at V and 3 bases at J, with 13 bases in the middle. CDR3 in amino acids: CASSKTDAGKNIQYF. CDR3 nucleotides: TGTGCCAGTAGTAAAACTGATGCGGGCAAAAACATTCAGTACTTC.

V is TRBV5-1 and J is TRBJ2-5; D may be TRBD2 (6 bases). CDR3 length: 14 residues. V lost 0 bases and J lost 1, with 7 bases in between. Germline CDR1 and CDR2: SGHRS and YFSETQ. In DNA form, the CDR3 reads TGCGCCAGCAGCTTGGCAGCGGGCCAAGAGACCCAGTACTTC. The encoded protein is CASSLAAGQETQYF.

J is TRBJ1-2 and V is TRBV6-1; D might be TRBD1 (5 bases). V lost 3 bases and J 8 bases, leaving 19 bases between the germline ends. Germline CDR1 reads MNHNS; CDR2 reads SASEGT. CDR3 length: 15 amino acids. In nucleotides, the CDR3 is TGTGCCAGCAGTGAGGCCCGGGGGTTGGCAGGCGGCTACACCTTC. It encodes CASSEARGLAGGYTF.

CDR3 region: CASSPWGGIYEQFF. Here the CDR3 DNA reads TGTGCCAGCAGCCCCTGGGGGGGCATCTATGAGCAGTTCTTC. V gene TRBV28 combines with J gene TRBJ2-1; a weak D match, TRBD2 (7 bases). The V gene's germline CDR1 is MDHEN and CDR2 SYDVKM. This CDR3 has 14 amino acids. Trimming pared 6 bases from V and 8 bases from J, leaving 17 bases between.

The gene calls are TRBV19 and TRBJ2-2, with a tentative D call TRBD2 (5 bases). Per germline, CDR1 LNHDA and CDR2 SQIVND (reference sequence). This CDR3 comprises 14 residues. The ends were cut back, 9 bases at V and 6 bases at J, with 17 bases in the middle. CDR3 coding DNA: TGTGCCAGATCAAACAGCGGCCCGGCCGGGGAGCTGTTTTTT. Residues: CARSNSGPAGELFF.

The chain joins TRBV18 to TRBJ1-1; no reliable D call. Germline CDR1 and CDR2: KGHSH and LQKENI. V was clipped by 6 bases and J by 6 bases, with 8 bases between them. The CDR3 runs to 11 residues. CDR3 nucleotide sequence: TGTGCCAGCTCCAATCAGGCTGAAGCTTTCTTT. Amino acid sequence: CASSNQAEAFF.

The chain couples TRBV6-1 to TRBJ2-7; the D gene is possibly TRBD1 (6 bases). V was trimmed by 1 base and J by 0 bases, leaving 7 bases between them. Germline values: CDR1 MNHNS, CDR2 SASEGT. There are 14 residues in the CDR3. Here the CDR3 DNA reads TGTGCCAGCAGTGAAGACAGGGTCTCCTACGAGCAGTACTTC. Its translation: CASSEDRVSYEQYF.

This clone was observed once. The V gene is TRBV19, the J gene TRBJ1-5, with 8 bases lining up with TRBD1. V shed 4 bases and J 4 bases; nucleotides not matched to a gene: 6. Germline V gene sequence: CDR1 LNHDA, CDR2 SQIVND (reference sequence). CDR3 length: 15 amino acids. This CDR3 is CASSSGTGLNQPQHF. The CDR3 DNA sequence: TGTGCCAGTAGTAGCGGGACAGGACTTAATCAGCCCCAGCATTTT.

The chain links TRBV6-5 to TRBJ1-2; 7 nucleotides match TRBD1. J lost 4 bases, V lost 7 bases, and 9 bases had no gene match. Germline values: CDR1 MNHEY, CDR2 SVGAGI. This CDR3 has 14 residues. The CDR3 sequence is CASKGTGQTYGYTF. CDR3 sequence (DNA): TGTGCCAGCAAGGGTACGGGACAGACCTATGGCTACACCTTC.

This clone was counted a few times. The chain carries TRBV24-1 and TRBJ2-7; 7 bases agree with TRBD1. The CDR3 loop spans 15 amino acids. Unmatched junction bases numbered 6, after V lost 3 bases and J lost 2 bases. The germline gives CDR1 KGHDR, CDR2 SFDVKD. The chain's CDR3 is CATSDTGTDAYEQYF. Written as DNA, the CDR3 is TGTGCCACCAGTGATACCGGGACAGATGCCTACGAGCAGTACTTC.

The chain combines TRBV2 with TRBJ2-7, with D maybe TRBD1 (6 bases). This CDR3 contains 14 residues. CDR1 is SNHLY, CDR2 FYNNEI, per germline. V lost 6 bases to trimming and J lost 0 bases, with 12 bases between them. The CDR3: CASSTRGLSYEQYF. The DNA of the CDR3 is TGTGCCAGCAGCACCAGGGGTCTCTCCTACGAGCAGTACTTC.

The chain employs TRBV30 and TRBJ2-5; perhaps TRBD1 as D (6 bases). The V gene's germline CDR1 is GTSNPN and CDR2 SVGIG (reference sequence). With 0 bases removed from V and 4 bases from J, the gap between germline ends came to 9 bases. There are 13 residues in the CDR3. The CDR3 here is CAWSVQGGETQYF. As DNA, the CDR3 is TGTGCCTGGAGTGTACAGGGCGGAGAGACCCAGTACTTC.

The chain uses TRBV24-1 and TRBJ2-1; no firm D call. From germline, CDR1 is KGHDR and CDR2 SFDVKD. The V end was cut by 0 bases, the J end by 4 bases, with 6 bases between. This CDR3 spans 14 amino acids. CDR3: CATSDLLRYNEQFF. Written as DNA, the CDR3 is TGTGCCACCAGTGATTTGCTGCGTTACAATGAGCAGTTCTTC.

The chain combines TRBV5-1 with TRBJ2-7, with a weak D call TRBD1 (8 bases). Germline V gives CDR1 SGHRS, CDR2 YFSETQ. The CDR3 covers 14 residues. Trimming removed 6 bases at V and 5 bases at J, with 18 bases between. CDR3 residues: CASKETGAGDEQYF. The CDR3, as DNA: TGCGCCAGCAAAGAGACAGGGGCGGGGGACGAGCAGTACTTC.

This clone came up many times. The chain has TRBV7-9 and TRBJ1-4; D gene uncertain. Trimming removed 1 base at V and 4 bases at J, with 7 bases between. This CDR3 is built from 14 residues. Germline CDR1 reads SEHNR; CDR2 reads FQNEAQ (reference sequence). DNA for the CDR3: TGTGCCAGCAGCTTAGGACTCATTAATGAAAAACTGTTTTTT. It translates to CASSLGLINEKLFF.